What follows is one T cell receptor beta chain and its context. Its target is unknown. These data are taken from a study of T cells in localized non-small cell lung cancer. V was pared by 0 bases and J by 1 base, with 13 bases between. The CDR3 extends over 16 amino acids. Germline V gene lookup returns CDR1 SGHVS and CDR2 FQNEAQ. Assay used: immunoSEQ multiplex PCR; TCRdb lists only in-frame clones, some missing. Among 25,000 to 35,000 clones, about nine tenths were seen once, and the ten largest hold approximately 10%. Overall study results and limits: Sequencing, confined to only one tumor region, leaves heterogeneity possible. Median roughly 57 top-100 tumor clones were shared with paired adjacent lung. Measurement of T cell clonality placed uninvolved adjacent lung highest, above the level in tumor. Higher blood T cell density went with longer overall survival.

The chain combines TRBV7-8 with TRBJ2-7; possibly TRBD1 for D (6 bases). The receptor was isolated from a woman aged 40-69 years with stage I lung adenocarcinoma. The sequencing here drew on peripheral blood, taken before any cancer treatment. CDR3 sequence reads: CASSLAPGQGSYEQYF. The DNA for the CDR3 is TGTGCCAGCAGCTTAGCGCCGGGGCAGGGGTCCTACGAGCAGTACTTC. The complete variable domain, with remaining parts taken from reference TRBV7-8 and TRBJ2-7, reads GAGVSQSPRYKVAKRGQDVALRCDPISGHVSLFWYQQALGQGPEFLTYFQNEAQLDKSGLPSDRFFAERPEGSVSTLKIQRTQQEDSAVYLCASSLAPGQGSYEQYFGPGTRLTVT.